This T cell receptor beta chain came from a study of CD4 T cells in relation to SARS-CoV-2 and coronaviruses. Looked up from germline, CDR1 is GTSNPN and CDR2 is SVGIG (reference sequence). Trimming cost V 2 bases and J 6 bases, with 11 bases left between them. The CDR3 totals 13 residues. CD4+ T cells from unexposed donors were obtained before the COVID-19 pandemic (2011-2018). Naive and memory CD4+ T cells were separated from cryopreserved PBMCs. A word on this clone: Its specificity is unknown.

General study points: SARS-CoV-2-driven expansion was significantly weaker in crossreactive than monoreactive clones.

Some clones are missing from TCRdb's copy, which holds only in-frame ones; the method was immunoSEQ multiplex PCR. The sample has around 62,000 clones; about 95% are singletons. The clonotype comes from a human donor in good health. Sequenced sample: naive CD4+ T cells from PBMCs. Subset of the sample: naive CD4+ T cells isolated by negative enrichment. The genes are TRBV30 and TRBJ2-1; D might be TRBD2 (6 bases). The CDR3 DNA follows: TGTGCCTGGAGTCAGGGACTGCTCAATGAGCAGTTCTTC. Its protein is CAWSQGLLNEQFF.